The T cell receptor (beta chain) under discussion was sequenced for a study of blood T cell repertoires in COVID-19. Original methodology: Counts of nucleated cells, estimated from reference gene primer amplification, were obtained. Measured with immunoSEQ multiplex PCR; TCRdb has only the in-frame clones, and not every one. D and trimming come from the DNA, and the V and J calls and clone size come from that table. The table has some 390,000 clones, approximately 86% seen once; the top ten hold about 3%. Germline V CDR1 and CDR2: MGHRA, YSYEKL. Inclusive of both ends, the CDR3 amounts to 15 amino acids. On this clone: It is unclear where the CDR3 begins or ends on the DNA, so no DNA is shown, and the CDR3 is as TCRdb lists it.

The V gene is TRBV4-1, the J gene TRBJ1-6. This clonotype was sampled from a human donor in a cohort sampled during active COVID-19. The sample was peripheral blood. The CDR3 sequence: CASSQVWQWTTPLHF.